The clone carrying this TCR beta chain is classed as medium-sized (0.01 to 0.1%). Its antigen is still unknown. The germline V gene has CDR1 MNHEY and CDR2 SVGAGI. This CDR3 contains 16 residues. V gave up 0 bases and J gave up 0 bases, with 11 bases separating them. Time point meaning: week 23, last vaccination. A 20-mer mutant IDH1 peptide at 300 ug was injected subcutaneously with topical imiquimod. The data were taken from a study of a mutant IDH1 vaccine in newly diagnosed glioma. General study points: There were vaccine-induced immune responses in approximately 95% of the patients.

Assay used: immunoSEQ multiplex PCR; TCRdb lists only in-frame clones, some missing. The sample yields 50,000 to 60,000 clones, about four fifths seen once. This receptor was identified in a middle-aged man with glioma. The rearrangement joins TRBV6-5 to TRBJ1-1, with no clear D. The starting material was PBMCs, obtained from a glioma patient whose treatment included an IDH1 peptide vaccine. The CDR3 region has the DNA TGTGCCAGCAGTTACTCGTATGGGATCATGAACACTGAAGCTTTCTTT. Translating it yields CASSYSYGIMNTEAFF.